These 12 T cell receptor beta chains were all obtained from the same sample, sequenced in a study of blood T cells in healthy people across ages. Sample-barcoded 5' priming and a J-beta primer mix drove a second PCR of roughly 6 to 12 cycles. TCRdb called the 5' RACE reads again in MiXCR, with one record for every CDR3 protein. This sample has some 900,000 distinct CDR3 sequences, with roughly 26% found just once. Specimen: blood. The receptors were gathered from a woman of 80 years or more in good health.

This clonotype has more than one count but fewer than ten. Mismatch with germline at one junction end may stem from a read error. The genes are TRBV14 and TRBJ2-7, with D maybe TRBD2 (5 bases). The CDR3 has 13 amino acids. CDR1 and CDR2 from the germline V gene are SGHDN and FVKESK. The CDR3 coding sequence is TGCGCCAGCCGGGCGGCGGGTTCCTACGAGCAGTACTTC. Encoded protein: CASRAAGSYEQYF.

This clonotype showed up many times. This chain uses TRBV29-1 with TRBJ1-1; no clear D. V lost 4 bases and J 1 base, leaving 7 bases between the germline ends. Per the germline V gene, CDR1 is SQVTM and CDR2 is ANQGSEA. This CDR3 has 12 residues. CDR3 residues: CSVVRTNTEAFF. DNA of the CDR3: TGCAGCGTTGTTAGGACGAACACTGAAGCTTTCTTT.

In its sample, this clonotype was seen many times. CDR3 protein: CASGSGTGGSGTQYF. In DNA form, the CDR3 reads TGTGCCAGCGGGTCCGGGACAGGGGGCTCAGGGACCCAGTACTTC. The chain links TRBV12-3 or TRBV12-4 to TRBJ2-5; 12 nucleotides align to TRBD1. This CDR3 spans 15 amino acids. V was pared by 8 bases and J by 7 bases, with 11 bases of the junction left unmatched.

The V call is TRBV27, the J call TRBJ2-1, with 13 bases lining up with TRBD2. There are 17 residues in the CDR3. Germline CDR1 MNHEY, CDR2 SMNVEV (reference sequence). V lost 6 bases and J lost 13; bases outside the gene matches: 18. CDR3 sequence: CASSLWGLAGHQETQFF. The CDR3 DNA reads as TGTGCCAGCAGCCTATGGGGACTAGCGGGGCACCAAGAGACCCAGTTCTTC.

This clonotype was detected a few times. The rearrangement uses TRBV27 and TRBJ1-6, with D unclear. The V end was cut by 2 bases, the J end by 1 base, with 9 bases between. There are 16 residues in the CDR3. Germline loops: CDR1 MNHEY, CDR2 SMNVEV (reference sequence). CDR3 DNA sequence: TGTGCCAGCAGTTTAGTTCTGGGGTCCTATAATTCACCCCTCCACTTT. As protein: CASSLVLGSYNSPLHF.

This chain connects TRBV4-1 to TRBJ2-3, with 13 positions matching TRBD2. The CDR3 has 18 residues. The junction had 9 bases not matched to a gene; V was cut back by 6 bases and J by 0 bases. Germline lookup yields CDR1 MGHRA and CDR2 YSYEKL. CDR3: CASSTPGLAGISTDTQYF. CDR3 bases: TGCGCCAGCAGTACACCGGGACTAGCGGGGATAAGCACAGATACGCAGTATTTT.

CDR3 bases: TGCAGTGCTCGGGACGGCTTCTCCTACGAGCAGTACTTC. This sequence encodes CSARDGFSYEQYF. The chain is built from TRBV20-1 and TRBJ2-5; perhaps D is TRBD1 or TRBD2 (5 bases each). Gene TRBJ2-7 matches the end of the DNA better, so the J call may be wrong. The CDR3 has 13 amino acids. CDR1 is DFQATT, CDR2 SNEGSKA, per germline (reference sequence).

This chain connects TRBV30 to TRBJ2-5, with unresolved D. The germline V and J ends were trimmed by 1 base and 5 bases, with 11 bases remaining between them. The length of the CDR3 is 13 residues. The V gene's germline CDR1 is GTSNPN and CDR2 SVGIG (reference sequence). The CDR3 loop is CAWSEGLVETQYF. CDR3 DNA: TGTGCCTGGAGTGAGGGTTTGGTGGAGACCCAGTACTTC.

The chain joins TRBV30 to TRBJ1-2; no clear D. V was clipped by 2 bases and J by 4 bases, with 11 bases between them. The CDR3 has 13 amino acids. The germline CDR1 and CDR2 sequences are GTSNPN and SVGIG (reference sequence). The CDR3 region is CAWSKVDPYGYTF. CDR3 in DNA: TGTGCCTGGAGTAAGGTAGATCCCTATGGCTACACCTTC. Full variable domain (missing parts from reference TRBV30 and TRBJ1-2): SQTIHQWPATLVQPVGSPLSLECTVEGTSNPNLYWYRQAAGRGLQLLFYSVGIGQISSEVPQNLSASRPQDRQFILSSKKLLLSDSGFYLCAWSKVDPYGYTFGSGTRLTVV.

In its sample, this clonotype was seen a few times. The rearrangement joins TRBV5-5 to TRBJ2-7; D not certain. There are 13 residues in the CDR3. The germline V gene has CDR1 SGHKS and CDR2 YYEKEE (reference sequence). V was trimmed by 1 base and J by 10 bases, leaving 15 bases between them. The CDR3 here is CASSLTGEEAQYF. In DNA, the CDR3 is TGTGCCAGCAGCTTGACGGGCGAAGAGGCCCAGTACTTC.

There are many counts of this clonotype. This chain uses TRBV27 with TRBJ2-3; D is unresolved. The germline CDR1 and CDR2 sequences are MNHEY and SMNVEV (reference sequence). Trimming took off 5 bases at V and 5 bases at J, with 11 bases between the two ends. The CDR3 has 13 amino acids. The CDR3 sequence: CASSRPFGDTQYF. The CDR3 bases are TGTGCCAGCAGTCGGCCGTTCGGAGATACGCAGTATTTT.

This clonotype was recorded a few times. V and J are TRBV6-2 or TRBV6-3 and TRBJ2-1, with 7 nucleotides matching TRBD2. J gave up 6 bases and V 4 bases, and 3 bases lay outside the gene matches. The length of the CDR3 is 13 residues. The V gene's germline CDR1 is MNHEY and CDR2 SVGEGT. CDR3 in amino acids: CASSWGGGNEQFF. The CDR3, as DNA: TGTGCCAGCAGTTGGGGGGGGGGCAATGAGCAGTTCTTC.